The 2 T cell receptor beta chains in this list originate from one sample, sequenced in a study of control samples from healthy donors and cancer patients. TCRdb's table, derived via immunoSEQ multiplex PCR, lists solely in-frame clones and lacks some. The table includes about 150,000 clones, approximately 91% detected once. Sequencing was done on a sample of blood. Receptors originate from a man in his thirties or forties in good health.

V usage is TRBV28 and J usage is TRBJ1-2; no reliable D call. The V end lost 5 bases, the J end lost 1 base, and 11 bases lay between the germline ends. CDR3 size: 14 residues. CDR1 and CDR2 (germline): MDHEN, SYDVKM. The CDR3 DNA reads TGTGCCAGCAGTCCCCCGGACCGTAACTATGGCTACACCTTC. It specifies CASSPPDRNYGYTF.

The count of this clone is one. V usage is TRBV28 and J usage is TRBJ1-4; 7 bases are a match to TRBD1. This CDR3 region has 15 residues. CDR1 and CDR2 from the germline V gene are MDHEN and SYDVKM. The junction had 10 bases not matched to a gene; V was cut back by 2 bases and J by 10 bases. The CDR3 DNA follows: TGTGCCAGCAGTTTAAGCTCGGGCAGGGGGGGAAAACTGTTTTTT. Protein: CASSLSSGRGGKLFF.